The rows below give T cell receptor beta chains drawn from one sample of a study of CD8+ T cells in alopecia areata. Clones were read by immunoSEQ multiplex PCR, and TCRdb kept only the in-frame ones, dropping some. Among about 110,000 clones listed, under 60% were seen once. Sequences were obtained from NKG2D-low CD8+ T cells sorted from blood. The receptor source for this set is a human donor with alopecia areata. Each CDR3 is given without its conserved first and last residue. The order of the fields is J gene, V gene, CDR3 protein.

j_call: TRBJ1-2
v_call: TRBV4-1
cdr3_aa: ASSQDVSRGHYGYT

j_call: TRBJ2-1
v_call: TRBV29-1
cdr3_aa: SVPGAGGYNEQF

j_call: TRBJ2-7
v_call: TRBV20-1
cdr3_aa: SARRGYEQY

j_call: TRBJ2-2
v_call: TRBV4-1
cdr3_aa: ASSQDRPGGPGELF

j_call: TRBJ2-7
v_call: TRBV5-1
cdr3_aa: ARRDRGRSYEQY

j_call: TRBJ2-7
v_call: TRBV27
cdr3_aa: ASSFKGAGFPTYEQY

j_call: TRBJ2-1
v_call: TRBV7-6
cdr3_aa: ASSHLEAVSYNEQF

j_call: TRBJ2-7
v_call: TRBV11-2
cdr3_aa: ASSLDFGSEQY

j_call: TRBJ2-5
v_call: TRBV29-1
cdr3_aa: SVLEELQETQY

j_call: TRBJ2-1
v_call: TRBV7-2
cdr3_aa: ASSLASGSTSSYNEQF

j_call: TRBJ2-4
v_call: TRBV9
cdr3_aa: ASSESGRAQNIQY

j_call: TRBJ2-3
v_call: TRBV28
cdr3_aa: ASSFTPGLTSGISQY

j_call: TRBJ2-1
v_call: TRBV9
cdr3_aa: ASSESYNEQF

j_call: TRBJ2-2
v_call: TRBV28
cdr3_aa: ASSLSEVWGRWNTGELF

j_call: TRBJ2-5
v_call: TRBV28
cdr3_aa: ASSSIRLAFQETQY

j_call: TRBJ2-1
v_call: TRBV7-6
cdr3_aa: ASSRAPNEQF

j_call: TRBJ2-2
v_call: TRBV4-1
cdr3_aa: ASSHRTTGELF

j_call: TRBJ2-2
v_call: TRBV7-9
cdr3_aa: ASTLDRGEATGELF

j_call: TRBJ1-1
v_call: TRBV4-1
cdr3_aa: ASSQVQDLRTEAF

j_call: TRBJ1-1
v_call: TRBV28
cdr3_aa: ASSFYDRGEAF

j_call: TRBJ2-7
v_call: TRBV28
cdr3_aa: ASSYDRDRSYEQY

j_call: TRBJ2-7
v_call: TRBV9
cdr3_aa: ASSAGGQAYEQY

j_call: TRBJ1-2
v_call: TRBV27
cdr3_aa: ASSGGVNYGYT

j_call: TRBJ1-1
v_call: TRBV6-5
cdr3_aa: ASSPTGAEAF

j_call: TRBJ2-1
v_call: TRBV4-1
cdr3_aa: ASSQVSGTNYNEQF

j_call: TRBJ2-1
v_call: TRBV7-9
cdr3_aa: ASSRTGVTYNEQF

j_call: TRBJ1-1
v_call: TRBV5-1
cdr3_aa: ASSLGTQAF

j_call: TRBJ2-7
v_call: TRBV7-9
cdr3_aa: ASSSPGLSYEQY

j_call: TRBJ2-2
v_call: TRBV28
cdr3_aa: ASSLVRSGGELF

j_call: TRBJ2-3
v_call: TRBV11-2
cdr3_aa: ASTSLWGADTQY

j_call: TRBJ2-7
v_call: TRBV6-6
cdr3_aa: ASSPDYEQY

j_call: TRBJ2-1
v_call: TRBV5-1
cdr3_aa: ASSWTGQHNEQF

j_call: TRBJ1-1
v_call: TRBV7-9
cdr3_aa: ASSPTGILNTEAF

j_call: TRBJ2-7
v_call: TRBV11-2
cdr3_aa: ASSLVSSGYEQY

j_call: TRBJ2-7
v_call: TRBV5-6
cdr3_aa: ASSFGRGLGEQY

j_call: TRBJ2-7
v_call: TRBV5-4
cdr3_aa: ASSFSGQGTEQY

j_call: TRBJ2-7
v_call: TRBV5-1
cdr3_aa: ASSLVSEGNEQY

j_call: TRBJ2-7
v_call: TRBV27
cdr3_aa: ASSLSAGGPSYEQY

j_call: TRBJ2-5
v_call: TRBV4-1
cdr3_aa: ASSQPRTKETQY

j_call: TRBJ1-1
v_call: TRBV7-9
cdr3_aa: ASSLGSGLVAF

j_call: TRBJ2-7
v_call: TRBV7-9
cdr3_aa: ASSAPGQGPYEQY

j_call: TRBJ2-5
v_call: TRBV15
cdr3_aa: ATSRGRGLQETQY

j_call: TRBJ2-1
v_call: TRBV7-3
cdr3_aa: ASSPSRAHEQF

j_call: TRBJ2-3
v_call: TRBV10-2
cdr3_aa: ASRGTSGSGPSTDTQY

j_call: TRBJ1-1
v_call: TRBV10-3
cdr3_aa: AISESKEETEAF

j_call: TRBJ2-1
v_call: TRBV29-1
cdr3_aa: SIPRDHRDEQF

j_call: TRBJ2-7
v_call: TRBV2
cdr3_aa: ASIGGRYEQY

j_call: TRBJ2-7
v_call: TRBV27
cdr3_aa: ASSLSVGDRGIYEQY

j_call: TRBJ2-5
v_call: TRBV2
cdr3_aa: ASSDQPGQETQY

j_call: TRBJ2-1
v_call: TRBV28
cdr3_aa: AIREGNEQF

j_call: TRBJ2-1
v_call: TRBV5-1
cdr3_aa: ASSSKTGVVVQF

j_call: TRBJ2-3
v_call: TRBV18
cdr3_aa: ASSLDRTSSNSEDTQY

j_call: TRBJ2-5
v_call: TRBV11-2
cdr3_aa: ASSIGHSARETQY

j_call: TRBJ2-1
v_call: TRBV19
cdr3_aa: ASTKAPLGPRATKQF

j_call: TRBJ2-2
v_call: TRBV19
cdr3_aa: ASQAGELF

j_call: TRBJ2-2
v_call: TRBV5-5
cdr3_aa: ASSLVGAAGELF

j_call: TRBJ2-5
v_call: TRBV5-1
cdr3_aa: ASSLGREETQY